The clone carrying this T cell receptor (beta chain) was picked up a small number of times. What it recognizes is unknown. In the same sample, other DNA sequences code for this CDR3. These data belong to a study of CD8+ T cells in alopecia areata. Overall study: Twice a day, 5 to 10 mg of oral tofacitinib was administered to treated patients.

The V gene's germline CDR1 is SQVTM and CDR2 ANQGSEA. V was clipped by 1 base and J by 5 bases, with 8 bases between them. CDR3 length: 12 residues. Following extraction, RNA underwent reverse transcription to cDNA, which served as the sequencing template. The data were produced by immunoSEQ multiplex PCR, yet TCRdb's version contains in-frame clones alone and is incomplete. The data hold 90,000 to 100,000 clones, with 40% to 55% observed a single time. Study-wide results and caveats: Patients shared TCRs less clearly than mice did, possibly owing to HLA.

Obtained from alopecia areata patients were lesional scalp punch biopsies along with peripheral blood. V gene TRBV29-1 combines with J gene TRBJ2-5; D unresolved. The clonotype originates from a human donor with alopecia areata. Specimen: CD4+ T cells sorted from blood. The CDR3 is CSVEGGGETQYF. The CDR3 nucleotides read TGCAGCGTTGAAGGCGGTGGTGAGACCCAGTACTTC.